This T cell receptor beta chain was retrieved from a study of T cell responses to AZD1222 COVID-19 vaccine (dated by TCRdb to 2020 to 2023). Turning to the overall study: AZD1222 recipients whose second dose came at about 4 weeks and those whose second dose came at about 12 weeks were combined into one group, since spike-specific TCR depth and breadth did not differ between the two schedules. A total of 230 to 250 trial participants underwent TCR sequencing, of whom some 210 received two doses of AZD1222 and approximately 25 received two doses of the MenACWY control vaccine. Trial participants were enrolled by age into 18-55, 56-69 and 70-plus year subgroups, with approximately 160, 26 and 62 TCR-sequenced participants respectively. Beyond this particular receptor, the publication reports: Because no day 14 peak-response samples were available, repertoires were characterized only after the peak T cell response. The whole spike protein was spanned by vaccine-associated CD4 TCRs, and dominant responses were seen in regions 160-218 and 743-854. Conclusions about previously exposed vaccinees were limited because only a handful of AZD1222 recipients were SARS-CoV-2 seropositive at baseline. Participants were mostly white British, with more females than males. The authors suggested clonal diversity may have been underestimated. In the small 56-69-year group, the increase in depth fell short of significance, most likely because of low power. Spike-specific TCR breadth and depth rose significantly after two AZD1222 doses compared with day 0 and with MenACWY recipients. Epitopes outside the regions mutated in the B.1.351 and B.1.1.7 variants were reportedly recognized by nearly half of the unique spike-specific TCRs.

The CDR3 regions of human TCRbeta chains were analyzed by immunosequencing. Concerning the study's data processing: Repertoire TCRs were matched against a reference library of SARS-CoV-2-specific TCRs generated with the MIRA antigen-specificity platform. Breadth was defined as the fraction of unique TCRs that were SARS-CoV-2-associated, and depth was defined as the fraction of total T cells that were SARS-CoV-2-associated. Each spike-specific TCR was assigned to its reactive spike region and to a CD4 or CD8 class using the MIRA data. Log10-transformed breadth and depth values were compared by one-way ANOVA with Sidak's multiple comparisons tests. TCRdb mirrors the immuneACCESS table, restricted to in-frame sequences. Some clones are absent from its copies; in checked studies, under half trace to an unresolved V gene, and the reason for the others is unknown. V, J and clone size are taken as reported in that table, and D and trimming were inferred from the DNA itself. For this sample there are 130,000 to 150,000 clones; about 93% appear just once. Together, the top ten hold approximately 2.1% of the sample.

The CDR3 spans 18 residues, from the cysteine through the phenylalanine. CDR3 DNA only is kept here, 54 bases in frame from base 1. V has 3 bases trimmed and J has 2 bases trimmed; junction bases matching no gene number 12. The germline V gene (reference sequence) provides CDR1 LNHNV and CDR2 YYDKDF. This clone was seen just once. Its antigen is still unknown. No base qualities exist here, and no much larger clone lies one base off it. Reading the label with the study, this specimen's time point is: baseline before first vaccination. Vaccinee samples came from UK trials COV001 and COV002, including a single-blind randomized controlled phase 2/3 trial of AZD1222 (ChAdOx1 nCoV-19) in healthy adults. For TCRbeta chain sequencing, PBMC samples were collected from trial participants at day 0 and at day 28 after the second dose.

Source: peripheral blood, taken on day 0 of AZD1222 vaccination. The V and J genes are TRBV15 and TRBJ2-3; the central 9 bases match TRBD2. The origin of this receptor is an adult in good health. The CDR3 protein sequence reads: CATSRDPKREEDTDTQYF. In nucleotides, the sequence is TGTGCCACCAGCAGGGATCCCAAGCGGGAGGAGGACACAGATACGCAGTATTTT.